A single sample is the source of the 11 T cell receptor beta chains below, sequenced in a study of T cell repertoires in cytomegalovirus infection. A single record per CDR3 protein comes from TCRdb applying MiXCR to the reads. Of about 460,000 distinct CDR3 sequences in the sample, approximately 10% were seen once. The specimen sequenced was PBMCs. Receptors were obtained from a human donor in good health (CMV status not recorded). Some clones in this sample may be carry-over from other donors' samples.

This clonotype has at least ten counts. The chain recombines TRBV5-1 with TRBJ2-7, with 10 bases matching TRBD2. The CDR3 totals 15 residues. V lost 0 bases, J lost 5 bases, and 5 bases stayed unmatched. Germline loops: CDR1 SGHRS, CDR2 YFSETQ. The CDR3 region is CASSLATSGNNEQYF. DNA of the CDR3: TGCGCCAGCAGCTTGGCCACTAGCGGGAACAACGAGCAGTACTTC.

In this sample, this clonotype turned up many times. CDR3 coding DNA: TGTGCCAGCAGGTCGGGGGCCTACTACAATGAGCAGTTCTTC. Amino acid sequence: CASRSGAYYNEQFF. The chain carries TRBV6-1 and TRBJ2-1; TRBD1 or TRBD2 may be the D gene (6 bases each). The V gene lost 6 bases and the J gene lost 3 bases, with 12 bases spanning the gap. CDR3 length: 14 residues. Germline values: CDR1 MNHNS, CDR2 SASEGT.

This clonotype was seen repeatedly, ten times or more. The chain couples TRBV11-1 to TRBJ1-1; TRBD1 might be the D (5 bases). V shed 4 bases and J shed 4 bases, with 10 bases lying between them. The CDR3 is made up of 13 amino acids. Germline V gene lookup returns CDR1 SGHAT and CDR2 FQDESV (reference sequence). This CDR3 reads CASSWERGTEAFF. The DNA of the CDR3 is TGTGCCAGCAGCTGGGAGAGGGGCACTGAAGCTTTCTTT.

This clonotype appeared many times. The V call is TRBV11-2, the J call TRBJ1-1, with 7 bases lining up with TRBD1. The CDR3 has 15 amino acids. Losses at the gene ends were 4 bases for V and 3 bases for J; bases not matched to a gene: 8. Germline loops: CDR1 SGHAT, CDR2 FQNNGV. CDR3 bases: TGTGCCAGCAGCTCGAATCCAGGGGGTCACACTGAAGCTTTCTTT. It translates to CASSSNPGGHTEAFF. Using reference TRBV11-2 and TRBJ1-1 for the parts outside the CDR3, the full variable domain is EAGVAQSPRYKIIEKRQSVAFWCNPISGHATLYWYQQILGQGPKLLIQFQNNGVVDDSQLPKDRFSAERLKGVDSTLKIQPAKLEDSAVYLCASSSNPGGHTEAFFGQGTRLTVV.

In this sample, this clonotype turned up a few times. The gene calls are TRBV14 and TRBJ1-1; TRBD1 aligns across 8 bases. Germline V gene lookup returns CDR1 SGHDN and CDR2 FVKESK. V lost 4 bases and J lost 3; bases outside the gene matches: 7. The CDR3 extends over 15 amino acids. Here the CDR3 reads CASSPQTGAYTEAFF. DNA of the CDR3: TGTGCCAGCAGCCCACAGACAGGGGCTTACACTGAAGCTTTCTTT.

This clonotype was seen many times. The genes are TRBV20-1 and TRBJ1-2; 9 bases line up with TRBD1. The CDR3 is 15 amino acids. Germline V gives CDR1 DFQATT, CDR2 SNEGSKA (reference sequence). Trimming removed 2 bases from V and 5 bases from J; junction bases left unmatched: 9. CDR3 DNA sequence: TGCAGTGCTAGACTACCTTGGGACAGGGATTATGGCTACACCTTC. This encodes CSARLPWDRDYGYTF.

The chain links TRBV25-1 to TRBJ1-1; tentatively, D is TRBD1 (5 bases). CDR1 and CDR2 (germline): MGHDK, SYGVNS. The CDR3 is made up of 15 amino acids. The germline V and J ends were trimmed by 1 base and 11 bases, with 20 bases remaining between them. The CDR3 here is CASSEWGGSPLDAFF. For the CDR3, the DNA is TGTGCCAGCAGTGAATGGGGGGGTAGTCCCCTTGATGCTTTCTTT. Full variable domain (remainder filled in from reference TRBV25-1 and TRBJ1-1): EADIYQTPRYLVIGTGKKITLECSQTMGHDKMYWYQQDPGMELHLIHYSYGVNSTEKGDLSSESTVSRIRTEHFPLTLESARPSHTSQYLCASSEWGGSPLDAFFGQGTRLTVV.

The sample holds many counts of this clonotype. CDR3 loop: CASSAGPPFREQYF. The DNA for the CDR3 is TGTGCCAGCAGCGCGGGACCGCCGTTTCGGGAGCAGTACTTC. V and J are TRBV11-2 and TRBJ2-7, with a tentative D call TRBD2 (6 bases). Germline values: CDR1 SGHAT, CDR2 FQNNGV. The CDR3 covers 14 residues. V was pared by 5 bases and J by 7 bases, with 18 bases between.

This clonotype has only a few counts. CDR3 bases: TGTGCCAGCAGAAAAGACCCGGGGCCCTACAATGAGCAGTTCTTC. It yields the protein CASRKDPGPYNEQFF. This chain joins TRBV6-1 and TRBJ2-1; the D gene could be TRBD1 or TRBD2 (5 bases each). This CDR3 has 15 amino acids. CDR1 is MNHNS, CDR2 SASEGT, per germline. V was cut by 6 bases and J by 2 bases, with 14 bases left in between.

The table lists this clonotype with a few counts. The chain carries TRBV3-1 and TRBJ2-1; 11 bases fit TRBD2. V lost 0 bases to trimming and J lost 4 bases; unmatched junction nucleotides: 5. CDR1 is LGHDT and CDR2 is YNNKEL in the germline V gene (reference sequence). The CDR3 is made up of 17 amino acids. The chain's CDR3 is CASSQDPTSGTYNEQFF. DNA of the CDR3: TGTGCCAGCAGCCAAGACCCGACTAGCGGGACTTACAATGAGCAGTTCTTC.

CDR3 nucleotide sequence: TGCAGTGCCATAGGGGGGGTAGAGGGCTACACCTTC. Encoded protein: CSAIGGVEGYTF. V and J are TRBV20-1 and TRBJ1-2; D possibly corresponds to TRBD1 (6 bases). Trimming removed 6 bases from V and 8 bases from J, with 16 bases in between. There are 12 residues in the CDR3. CDR1 is DFQATT and CDR2 is SNEGSKA in the germline V gene (reference sequence).